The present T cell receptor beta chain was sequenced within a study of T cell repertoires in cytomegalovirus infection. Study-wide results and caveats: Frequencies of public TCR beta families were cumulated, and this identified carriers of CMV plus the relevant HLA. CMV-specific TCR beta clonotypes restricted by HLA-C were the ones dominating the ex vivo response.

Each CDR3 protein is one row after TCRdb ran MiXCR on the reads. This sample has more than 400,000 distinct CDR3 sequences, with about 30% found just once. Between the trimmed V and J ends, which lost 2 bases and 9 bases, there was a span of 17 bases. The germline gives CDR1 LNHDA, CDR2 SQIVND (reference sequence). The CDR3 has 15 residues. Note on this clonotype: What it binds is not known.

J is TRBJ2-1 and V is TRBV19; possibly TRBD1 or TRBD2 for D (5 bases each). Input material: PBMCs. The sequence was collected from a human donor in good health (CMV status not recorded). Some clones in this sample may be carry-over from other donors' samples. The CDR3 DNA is TGTGCCAGTAGTATACTAGCTTCAGGCCAGGGTGAGCAGTTCTTC. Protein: CASSILASGQGEQFF.